The clone carrying this T cell receptor beta chain was found once. The antigen is undetermined. These data originate in a study of OX40 agonist ivuxolimab in advanced cancers. Study background: A diagnosis of hepatocellular carcinoma, melanoma, renal cell or head and neck cancer was present in dose-escalation patients.

Study-wide results and limits: CD8+ T cells were the subset that, on average, had more expanded clones than CD4+.

TCRdb keeps only in-frame clones here, not all; method: immunoSEQ multiplex PCR. The repertoire holds 81,000 or so clones, with approximately 94% as singletons. The CDR3 covers 19 residues. CDR1 and CDR2 from the germline V gene are LNHDA and SQIVND (reference sequence). Trimming took off 7 bases at V and 0 bases at J, with 22 bases between the two ends. People who had autoimmune disease history or systemic immunosuppression were excluded. The receptor comes from an adult with an advanced solid tumor such as melanoma, head and neck, liver or kidney cancer. The input for sequencing was CD4+ or CD8+ T cells sorted from blood, taken in a trial of the OX40 agonist ivuxolimab. The chain carries TRBV19 and TRBJ2-6, with D perhaps matching TRBD1 (6 bases). DNA of the CDR3: TGTGCCAGTACCCCGCCCGGCTTAGACAGGCTCTCTGGGGCCAACGTCCTGACTTTC. This gives the protein CASTPPGLDRLSGANVLTF.